This T cell receptor (beta chain) was captured by sequencing in a study of response to subunit inactivated influenza vaccine. CDR3 size: 17 residues. Trimming took 5 bases from V and 6 from J; bases not matched to a gene: 13. TCRdb used MiXCR to reprocess the RT-PCR reads, holding one entry per CDR3 protein. The sample has 500,000 to 550,000 distinct CDR3 sequences; approximately 20% are singletons. These data were also filed under a second study, of T cells expressing NK-cell markers. Turning to that study: The authors made TCR beta cDNA libraries by 5'RACE template switching. This switching added a universal primer site and UMIs. Several experiments confined sorting to alpha-beta TCR T cells with an anti-gamma-delta TCR antibody. A range of about 1.0-8% of CD8+ T cells consisted of dominant NKG2C+ clonotypes in a handful of donors.

The chain has TRBV12-3 or TRBV12-4 and TRBJ2-2; TRBD2 aligns across 9 bases. Sample: CD4+ T cells sorted from PBMCs, taken less than 13 days after vaccination. This TCR was recovered from a man aged 45-65 years who received an inactivated influenza vaccine. The CDR3 sequence: CASSTRASGTFPGELFF. The DNA for the CDR3 is TGTGCCAGCAGTACGAGGGCTAGCGGGACGTTTCCCGGGGAGCTGTTTTTT.